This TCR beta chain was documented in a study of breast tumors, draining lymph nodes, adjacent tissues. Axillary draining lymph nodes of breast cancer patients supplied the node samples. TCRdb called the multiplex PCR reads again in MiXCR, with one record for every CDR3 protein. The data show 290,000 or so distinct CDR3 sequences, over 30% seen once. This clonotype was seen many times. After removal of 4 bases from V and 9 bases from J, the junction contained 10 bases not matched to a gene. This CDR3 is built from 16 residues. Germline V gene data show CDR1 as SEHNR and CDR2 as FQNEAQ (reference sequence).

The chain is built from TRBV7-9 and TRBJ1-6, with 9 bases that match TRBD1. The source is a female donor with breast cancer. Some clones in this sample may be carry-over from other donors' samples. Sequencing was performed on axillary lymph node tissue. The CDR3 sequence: CASSSQSGTGFSPLHF. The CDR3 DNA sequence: TGTGCCAGCAGCTCACAGAGCGGGACAGGGTTTTCACCCCTCCACTTT.